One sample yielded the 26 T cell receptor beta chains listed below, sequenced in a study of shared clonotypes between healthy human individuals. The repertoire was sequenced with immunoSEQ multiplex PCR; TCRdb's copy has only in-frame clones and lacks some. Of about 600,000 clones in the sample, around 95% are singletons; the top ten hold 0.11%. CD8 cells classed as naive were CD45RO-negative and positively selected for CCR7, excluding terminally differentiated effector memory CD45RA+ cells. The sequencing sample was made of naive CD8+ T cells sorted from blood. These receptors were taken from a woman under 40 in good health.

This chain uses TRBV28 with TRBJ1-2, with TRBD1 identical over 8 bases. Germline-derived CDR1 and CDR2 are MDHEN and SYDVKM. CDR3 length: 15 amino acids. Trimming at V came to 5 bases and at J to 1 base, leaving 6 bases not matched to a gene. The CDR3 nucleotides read TGTGCCAGCAGTGAAGACAGGGGAGGTAACTATGGCTACACCTTC. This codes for CASSEDRGGNYGYTF.

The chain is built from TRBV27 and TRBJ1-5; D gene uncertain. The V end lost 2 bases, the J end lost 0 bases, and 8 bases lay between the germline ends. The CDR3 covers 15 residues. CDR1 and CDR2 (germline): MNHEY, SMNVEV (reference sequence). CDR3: CASSLMGYSNQPQHF. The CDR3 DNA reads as TGTGCCAGCAGTTTAATGGGATATAGCAATCAGCCCCAGCATTTT.

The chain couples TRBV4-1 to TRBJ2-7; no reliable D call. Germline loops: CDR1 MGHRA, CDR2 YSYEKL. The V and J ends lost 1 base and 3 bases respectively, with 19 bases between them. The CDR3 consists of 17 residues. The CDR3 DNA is TGCGCCAGCAGCCAAGGTCCCCCCACAGACGTACGCTACGAGCAGTACTTC. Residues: CASSQGPPTDVRYEQYF.

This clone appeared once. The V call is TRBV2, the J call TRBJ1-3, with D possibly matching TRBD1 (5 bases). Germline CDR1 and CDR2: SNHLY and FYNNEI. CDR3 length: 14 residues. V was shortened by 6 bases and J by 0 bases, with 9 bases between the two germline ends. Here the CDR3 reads CASRGRDSGNTIYF. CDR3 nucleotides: TGTGCCAGCAGGGGCAGGGACTCTGGAAACACCATATATTTT.

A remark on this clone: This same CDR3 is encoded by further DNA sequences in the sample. The CDR3 region has the DNA TGCGCCAGCAGCTTGGCGGCAGATACGCAGTATTTT. This sequence encodes CASSLAADTQYF. J is TRBJ2-3 and V is TRBV5-1; D gene uncertain. Trimming cost V 0 bases and J 4 bases, with 3 bases left between them. This CDR3 is built from 12 residues. The germline CDR1 and CDR2 sequences are SGHRS and YFSETQ.

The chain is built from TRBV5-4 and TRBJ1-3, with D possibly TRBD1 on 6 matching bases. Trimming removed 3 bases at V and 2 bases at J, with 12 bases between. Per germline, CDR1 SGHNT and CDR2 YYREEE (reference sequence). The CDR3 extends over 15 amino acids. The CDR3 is CASSSQGEPGNTIYF. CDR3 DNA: TGTGCCAGCAGCTCACAGGGTGAGCCTGGAAACACCATATATTTT.

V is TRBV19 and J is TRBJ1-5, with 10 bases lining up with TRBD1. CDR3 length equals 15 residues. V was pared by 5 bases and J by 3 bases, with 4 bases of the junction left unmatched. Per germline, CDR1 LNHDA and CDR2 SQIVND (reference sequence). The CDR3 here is CASSSGTGVNQPQHF. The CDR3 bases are TGTGCCAGTAGTTCCGGGACAGGGGTCAATCAGCCCCAGCATTTT.

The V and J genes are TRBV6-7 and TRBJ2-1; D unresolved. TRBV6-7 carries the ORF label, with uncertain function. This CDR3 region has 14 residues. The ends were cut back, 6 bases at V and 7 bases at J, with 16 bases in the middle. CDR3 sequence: CASSLGLRLNEQFF. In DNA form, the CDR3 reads TGTGCCAGCAGCCTGGGATTGAGGTTGAATGAGCAGTTCTTC.

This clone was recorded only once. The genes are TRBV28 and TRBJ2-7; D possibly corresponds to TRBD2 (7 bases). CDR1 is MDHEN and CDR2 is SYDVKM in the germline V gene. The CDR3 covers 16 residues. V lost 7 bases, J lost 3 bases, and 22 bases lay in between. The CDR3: CASTTRGVQGNYEQYF. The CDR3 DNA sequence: TGTGCCAGCACCACCCGGGGGGTGCAGGGGAACTACGAGCAGTACTTC. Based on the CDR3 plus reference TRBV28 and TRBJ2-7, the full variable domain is DVKVTQSSRYLVKRTGEKVFLECVQDMDHENMFWYRQDPGLGLRLIYFSYDVKMKEKGDIPEGYSVSREKKERFSLILESASTNQTSMYLCASTTRGVQGNYEQYFGPGTRLTVT.

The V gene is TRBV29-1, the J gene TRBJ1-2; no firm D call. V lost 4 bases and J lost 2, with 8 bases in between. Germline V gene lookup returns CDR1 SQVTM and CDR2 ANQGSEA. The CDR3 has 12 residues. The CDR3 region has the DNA TGCAGCGTTGCCCACGGCAACTATGGCTACACCTTC. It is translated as CSVAHGNYGYTF.

CDR3 sequence (DNA): TGTGCCAGCAGTTTTCTCAGGACAGTTATTGAAGCTTTCTTT. Its protein product is CASSFLRTVIEAFF. The chain carries TRBV28 and TRBJ1-1; tentatively, D is TRBD1 (6 bases). The length of the CDR3 is 14 residues. CDR1 MDHEN and CDR2 SYDVKM come from the germline V gene. V was shortened by 3 bases and J by 7 bases, with 15 bases between the two germline ends.

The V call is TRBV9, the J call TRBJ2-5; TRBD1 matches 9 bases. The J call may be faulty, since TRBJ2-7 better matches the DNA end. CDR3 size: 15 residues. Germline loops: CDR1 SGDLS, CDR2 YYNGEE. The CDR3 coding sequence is TGTGCCAGCAGCGTAGGACAGGGGGAAACCTACGAGCAGTACTTC. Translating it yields CASSVGQGETYEQYF.

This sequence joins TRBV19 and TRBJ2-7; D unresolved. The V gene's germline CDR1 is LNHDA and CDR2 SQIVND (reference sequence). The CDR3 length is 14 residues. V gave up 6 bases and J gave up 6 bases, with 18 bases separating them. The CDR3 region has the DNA TGTGCCAGTAGCCCGGGCCTAAAGATCGCCGAGCAGTACTTC. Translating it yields CASSPGLKIAEQYF.

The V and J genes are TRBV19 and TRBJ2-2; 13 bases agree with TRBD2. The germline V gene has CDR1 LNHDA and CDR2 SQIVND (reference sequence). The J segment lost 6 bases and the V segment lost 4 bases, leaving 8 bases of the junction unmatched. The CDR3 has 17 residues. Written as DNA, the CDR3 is TGTGCCAGTAGTAAAAGAGGACTAGCGGGAGAACCCGGGGAGCTGTTTTTT. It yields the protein CASSKRGLAGEPGELFF.

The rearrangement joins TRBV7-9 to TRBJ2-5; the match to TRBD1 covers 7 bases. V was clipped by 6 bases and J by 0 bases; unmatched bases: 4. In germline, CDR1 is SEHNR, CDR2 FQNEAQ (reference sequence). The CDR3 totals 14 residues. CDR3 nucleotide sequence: TGTGCCAGCAGTCGTGACAGGGACCAAGAGACCCAGTACTTC. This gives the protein CASSRDRDQETQYF.

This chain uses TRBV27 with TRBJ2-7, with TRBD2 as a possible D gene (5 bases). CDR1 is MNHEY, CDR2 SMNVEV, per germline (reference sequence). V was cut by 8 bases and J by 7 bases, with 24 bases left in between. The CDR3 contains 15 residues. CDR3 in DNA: TGTGCCAGCTCCGCTCGGGGTTCCTCCTCTAGGGAGCAGTACTTC. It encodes CASSARGSSSREQYF.

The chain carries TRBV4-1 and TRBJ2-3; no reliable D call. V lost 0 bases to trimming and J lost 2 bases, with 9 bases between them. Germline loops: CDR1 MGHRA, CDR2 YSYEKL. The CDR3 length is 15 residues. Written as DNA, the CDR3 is TGCGCCAGCAGCCAAGATCCGCAGCACACAGATACGCAGTATTTT. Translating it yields CASSQDPQHTDTQYF.

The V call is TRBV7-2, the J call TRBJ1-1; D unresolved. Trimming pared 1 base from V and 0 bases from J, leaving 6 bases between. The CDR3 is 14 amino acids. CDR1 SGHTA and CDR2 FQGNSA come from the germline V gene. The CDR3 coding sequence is TGTGCCAGCAGCTTAGACAGACTGAACACTGAAGCTTTCTTT. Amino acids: CASSLDRLNTEAFF.

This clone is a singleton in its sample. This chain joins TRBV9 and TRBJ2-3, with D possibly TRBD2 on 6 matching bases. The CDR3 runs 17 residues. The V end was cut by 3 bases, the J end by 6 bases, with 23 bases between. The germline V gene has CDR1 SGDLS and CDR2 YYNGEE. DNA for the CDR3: TGTGCCAGCAGCGATCCCGACTATACTAGCCCGCGCGATACGCAGTATTTT. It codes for CASSDPDYTSPRDTQYF.

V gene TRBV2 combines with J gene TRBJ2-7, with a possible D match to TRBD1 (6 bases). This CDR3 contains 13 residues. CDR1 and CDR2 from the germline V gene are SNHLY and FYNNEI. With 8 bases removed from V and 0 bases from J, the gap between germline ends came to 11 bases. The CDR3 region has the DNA TGTGCCAGCCGACAGGAGAGCTCCTACGAGCAGTACTTC. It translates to CASRQESSYEQYF. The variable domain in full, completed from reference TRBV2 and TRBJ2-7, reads EPEVTQTPSHQVTQMGQEVILRCVPISNHLYFYWYRQILGQKVEFLVSFYNNEISEKSEIFDDQFSVERPDGSNFTLKIRSTKLEDSAMYFCASRQESSYEQYFGPGTRLTVT.

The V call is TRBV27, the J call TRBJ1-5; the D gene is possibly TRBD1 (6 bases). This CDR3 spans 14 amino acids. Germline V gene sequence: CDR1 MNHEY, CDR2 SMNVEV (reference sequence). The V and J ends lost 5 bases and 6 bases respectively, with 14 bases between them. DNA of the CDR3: TGTGCCAGCAGTCGAACAGGGCCCCCTCAGCCCCAGCATTTT. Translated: CASSRTGPPQPQHF.

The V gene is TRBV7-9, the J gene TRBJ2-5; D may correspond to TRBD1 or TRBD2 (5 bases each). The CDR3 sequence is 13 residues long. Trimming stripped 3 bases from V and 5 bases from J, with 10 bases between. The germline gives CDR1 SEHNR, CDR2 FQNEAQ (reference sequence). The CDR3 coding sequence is TGTGCCAGCAGCTTCGTGGGGGACGAGACCCAGTACTTC. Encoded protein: CASSFVGDETQYF.

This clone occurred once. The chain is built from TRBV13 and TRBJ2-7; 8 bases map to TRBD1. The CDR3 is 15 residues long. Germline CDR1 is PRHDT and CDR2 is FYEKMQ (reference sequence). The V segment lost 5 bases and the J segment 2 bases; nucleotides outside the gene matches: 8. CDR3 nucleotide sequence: TGTGCCAGCAGCGGGGGACAGGCGACTACCTACGAGCAGTACTTC. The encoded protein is CASSGGQATTYEQYF.

The CDR3 sequence is CSVLEGNEQFF. CDR3 nucleotides: TGCAGTGTCCTAGAGGGGAATGAGCAGTTCTTC. The gene calls are TRBV20-1 and TRBJ2-1; D might be TRBD1 or TRBD2, each matching 5 bases. The germline V gene encodes CDR1 DFQATT and CDR2 SNEGSKA (reference sequence). CDR3 length: 11 residues. The V end lost 7 bases, the J end lost 7 bases, and 11 bases lay between the germline ends.

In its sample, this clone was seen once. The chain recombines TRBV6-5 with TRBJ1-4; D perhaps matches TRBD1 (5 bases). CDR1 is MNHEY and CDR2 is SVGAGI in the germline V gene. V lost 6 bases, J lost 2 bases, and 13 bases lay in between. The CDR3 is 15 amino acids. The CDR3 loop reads CASSLLGGTNEKLFF. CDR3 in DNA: TGTGCCAGCAGCCTTCTGGGGGGGACTAATGAAAAACTGTTTTTT.

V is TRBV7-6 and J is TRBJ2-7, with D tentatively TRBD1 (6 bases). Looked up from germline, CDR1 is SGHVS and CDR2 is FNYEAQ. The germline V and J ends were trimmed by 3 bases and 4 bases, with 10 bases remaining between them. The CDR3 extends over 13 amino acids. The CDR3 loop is CASSFGRGYEQYF. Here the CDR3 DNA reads TGTGCCAGCAGCTTTGGCAGGGGATACGAGCAGTACTTC.